The TCR beta chain described here comes from a study of T cells in Graves' hyperthyroidism and ophthalmopathy. This clonotype has ten or more counts. Template material for amplifying TCR beta CDR3 regions consisted of RNA transcripts. TCR CDR3 underwent first-round RT-PCR with the HTBI primer set. One entry per CDR3 protein results from TCRdb running MiXCR on the multiplex PCR reads. The sample shows about 600,000 distinct CDR3 sequences, 14% of them seen only once. The source of this sequence is a woman under 30 with Graves' ophthalmopathy. The specimen sequenced was blood.

CDR3 coding DNA: TGTGCCAGCAGCCAAAACTCAGAAGCTAACTATGGCTACACCTTC. Protein: CASSQNSEANYGYTF. The rearrangement joins TRBV14 to TRBJ1-2, with no clear D. This CDR3 region has 15 residues. V was shortened by 2 bases and J by 0 bases, with 10 bases between the two germline ends. Germline CDR1 SGHDN, CDR2 FVKESK.